These 22 T cell receptor beta chains came from one sample sequenced in a study of T-cell memory formation after mild COVID-19 (dated by TCRdb to the early 2020s). Library prep was done by 5' RACE. The run used an Illumina NovaSeq 6000. TCRdb reran the public reads through fastp at Q25 and MiXCR, keeping productive beta chains. Here each entry gathers all rows of one CDR3 protein and keeps the most common genes and DNA. The sample table shows roughly 180,000 distinct CDR3 sequences, and about a fifth are seen once. 3.9% of the sample lies in the top ten. The sample was PBMCs or a T cell subset sorted from them (not recorded which). Receptors originate from a man aged 18 to 30 who had mild COVID-19 (a few samples of this study predate the infection). The sample titles of this study are shuffled in the database, so cell type and time point are left out; the donor was told from shared clones.

In its sample, this clonotype was seen a few times. The chain has TRBV5-1 and TRBJ2-1; 7 nucleotides match TRBD1. The junction had 2 bases not matched to a gene; V was cut back by 1 base and J by 4 bases. This CDR3 region has 14 residues. Looked up from germline, CDR1 is SGHRS and CDR2 is YFSETQ. CDR3 sequence reads: CASSLTGEYNEQFF. The CDR3 DNA is TGCGCCAGCAGCTTGACAGGGGAATACAATGAGCAGTTCTTC.

This clonotype turned up a few times. This sequence joins TRBV6-5 and TRBJ1-6; perhaps TRBD1 as D (5 bases). Trimming pared 6 bases from V and 5 bases from J, leaving 11 bases between. The CDR3 runs to 14 residues. Germline V gene data show CDR1 as MNHEY and CDR2 as SVGAGI. The CDR3 spells CASRPGRDNSPLHF. CDR3 sequence (DNA): TGTGCCAGCAGACCGGGACGGGATAATTCACCCCTCCACTTT.

This clonotype was recorded a few times. This rearrangement joins TRBV12-3 or TRBV12-4 to TRBJ2-7; D is possibly TRBD1 (5 bases). This CDR3 spans 14 amino acids. The V gene lost 6 bases and the J gene lost 4 bases, with 16 bases spanning the gap. The CDR3 DNA follows: TGTGCCAGCAGCAAACCCGAACAGGCTTACGAGCAGTACTTC. Its protein product is CASSKPEQAYEQYF.

The chain uses TRBV4-2 and TRBJ1-6; 10 bases are shared with TRBD1. The CDR3 totals 17 residues. Germline V CDR1 and CDR2: LGHNA, YNFKEQ. Germline trimming cut 5 bases from V and 6 bases from J; bases unmatched to any gene: 10. CDR3 sequence (DNA): TGTGCCAGCAGCGGCCGACAGGGGGCAGGATTTAATTCACCCCTCCACTTT. Its protein product is CASSGRQGAGFNSPLHF.

This clonotype was seen many times. The chain is built from TRBV9 and TRBJ2-3; 12 nucleotides match TRBD2. J lost 4 bases, V lost 3 bases, and 6 bases had no gene match. In germline, CDR1 is SGDLS, CDR2 YYNGEE. CDR3 size: 16 residues. The CDR3 sequence: CASSALAGGHSDTQYF. CDR3 in DNA: TGTGCCAGCAGCGCCCTAGCGGGGGGGCATTCAGATACGCAGTATTTT.

V gene TRBV3-1 combines with J gene TRBJ1-6; D remains ambiguous. Trimming removed 3 bases at V and 12 bases at J, with 12 bases between. The CDR3 extends over 13 amino acids. Germline V lookup: CDR1 LGHDT, CDR2 YNNKEL (reference sequence). The CDR3, as DNA: TGTGCCAGCAGCCACAGGACCCCAAAACCCCTCCACTTT. Protein: CASSHRTPKPLHF. The entire variable domain, with the rest obtained from reference TRBV3-1 and TRBJ1-6, is as follows: DTAVSQTPKYLVTQMGNDKSIKCEQNLGHDTMYWYKQDSKKFLKIMFSYNNKELIINETVPNRFSPKSPDKAHLNLHINSLELGDSAVYFCASSHRTPKPLHFGNGTRLTVT.

This clonotype has a handful of counts. V gene TRBV6-1 combines with J gene TRBJ1-2, with TRBD1 as a possible D gene (5 bases). Germline assignment: CDR1 MNHNS and CDR2 SASEGT. The CDR3 is made up of 13 amino acids. V gave up 3 bases and J gave up 4 bases, with 9 bases separating them. The CDR3 sequence is CASSDRVTYGYTF. The CDR3, as DNA: TGTGCCAGCAGTGACAGGGTGACCTATGGCTACACCTTC.

This rearrangement joins TRBV11-2 to TRBJ2-3; D ambiguous. The CDR3 sequence is 13 residues long. Between the trimmed V and J ends, which lost 2 bases and 6 bases, there was a span of 9 bases. Per the germline V gene, CDR1 is SGHAT and CDR2 is FQNNGV. This CDR3 reads CASSLSHRDTQYF. The CDR3, as DNA: TGTGCCAGCAGCTTAAGTCATCGGGATACGCAGTATTTT.

This clonotype was recorded a few times. V usage is TRBV12-3 or TRBV12-4 and J usage is TRBJ1-1, with TRBD1 as a possible D gene (6 bases). The ends were cut back, 2 bases at V and 1 base at J, with 11 bases in the middle. The CDR3 spans 15 residues. The CDR3: CASSLYLDRNTEAFF. CDR3 coding DNA: TGTGCCAGCAGTTTATACCTGGACAGGAACACTGAAGCTTTCTTT.

Comment on this clonotype: One end of the junction does not line up with germline, which may come from a read error. The rearrangement uses TRBV10-3 and TRBJ1-5; 7 bases map to TRBD1. Germline lookup yields CDR1 ENHRY and CDR2 SYGVKD. CDR3 length equals 17 residues. CDR3 in DNA: TGTGCCATCAGCGAGTCCCTTGACAGGGCGGGAAATCAGCCCCAGCATTTT. Translating gives CAISESLDRAGNQPQHF.

This clonotype was seen many times. The CDR3 DNA is TGCGCCAGCTGCCCCGGGAAGGAGTTTAATTTTTTCTCCTACAATGAGCAGTTCTTC. This codes for CASCPGKEFNFFSYNEQFF. The chain couples TRBV5-1 to TRBJ2-1, with D possibly matching TRBD2 (5 bases). V was clipped by 7 bases and J by 0 bases, with 26 bases between them. CDR3 length: 19 amino acids. Germline lookup yields CDR1 SGHRS and CDR2 YFSETQ. The whole variable domain, remainder taken from reference TRBV5-1 and TRBJ2-1, is KAGVTQTPRYLIKTRGQQVTLSCSPISGHRSVSWYQQTPGQGLQFLFEYFSETQRNKGNFPGRFSGRQFSNSRSEMNVSTLELGDSALYLCASCPGKEFNFFSYNEQFFGPGTRLTVL.

To note about this clonotype: At one boundary the junction diverges from the germline segment, which might be a read error. The DNA for the CDR3 is TGCAGTGCTAGAGATCGGAAAGGGAGGCTCAATGAGAAGTTCTTC. Amino acids: CSARDRKGRLNEKFF. The chain links TRBV20-1 to TRBJ2-1, with D possibly being TRBD2 (6 bases). This CDR3 region has 15 residues. Germline V gene lookup returns CDR1 DFQATT and CDR2 SNEGSKA (reference sequence).

The V call is TRBV30, the J call TRBJ1-2; the D gene is possibly TRBD1 (6 bases). Trimming removed 8 bases at V and 3 bases at J, with 13 bases between. Germline V gene data show CDR1 as GTSNPN and CDR2 as SVGIG (reference sequence). This CDR3 contains 12 residues. CDR3 in DNA: TGTGCCGCGAAGGGGGGAGACTATGGCTACACCTTC. The encoded protein is CAAKGGDYGYTF.

The chain carries TRBV10-3 and TRBJ2-7, with a tentative D call TRBD2 (5 bases). From germline, CDR1 is ENHRY and CDR2 SYGVKD. The CDR3 length is 12 residues. Between the trimmed V and J ends, which lost 4 bases and 6 bases, there was a span of 10 bases. CDR3: CAISVGSTEQYF. As DNA, the CDR3 is TGTGCCATCAGTGTGGGGAGCACCGAGCAGTACTTC.

This clonotype has just a few counts. The CDR3 protein is CASSQASNSHEQYF. DNA for the CDR3: TGTGCCAGCAGCCAAGCTAGTAATTCCCACGAGCAGTACTTC. The V call is TRBV3-1, the J call TRBJ2-7; no clear D. The length of the CDR3 is 14 residues. Trimming pared 1 base from V and 5 bases from J, leaving 12 bases between. Per the germline V gene, CDR1 is LGHDT and CDR2 is YNNKEL (reference sequence).

Ten or more counts support this clonotype. V gene TRBV20-1 combines with J gene TRBJ2-2; D uncertain. CDR3 size: 13 residues. Trimming stripped 2 bases from V and 7 bases from J, with 11 bases between. From germline, CDR1 is DFQATT and CDR2 SNEGSKA (reference sequence). This CDR3 is CSARLTASGELFF. CDR3 coding DNA: TGCAGTGCTAGATTGACCGCTAGCGGGGAGCTGTTTTTT.

This clonotype has only a few counts. The chain combines TRBV20-1 with TRBJ2-1; 12 bases align to TRBD2. The ends lost 0 bases at V and 12 bases at J; junction bases unmatched: 9. This CDR3 is 15 amino acids long. Germline V lookup: CDR1 DFQATT, CDR2 SNEGSKA (reference sequence). Here the CDR3 reads CSARDPTTSGGGQFF. The CDR3 region has the DNA TGCAGTGCTAGAGATCCCACGACTAGCGGGGGTGGGCAGTTCTTC.

The gene calls are TRBV7-8 and TRBJ2-4, with TRBD1 matching over 8 bases. Germline V lookup: CDR1 SGHVS, CDR2 FQNEAQ. V shed 1 base and J 6 bases; nucleotides not matched to a gene: 8. The CDR3 runs to 16 residues. The CDR3 nucleotides are TGTGCCAGCAGCTTAGAGGGCAGGGGGCTTTCAAACATTCAGTACTTC. Translated, it gives CASSLEGRGLSNIQYF.

This clonotype has a count of ten or more. The V and J genes are TRBV5-1 and TRBJ2-2; D tentatively fits TRBD1 or TRBD2 (7 bases each). The V gene lost 4 bases and the J gene lost 4 bases, with 17 bases spanning the gap. The CDR3 totals 16 residues. Germline V CDR1 and CDR2: SGHRS, YFSETQ. As DNA, the CDR3 is TGCGCCAGCAGCCCCTGGACAGGCGGGAGCACCGGGGAGCTGTTTTTT. Amino acid sequence: CASSPWTGGSTGELFF.

There are a few counts of this clonotype. This rearrangement joins TRBV7-9 to TRBJ2-2; no definite D call. Germline lookup yields CDR1 SEHNR and CDR2 FQNEAQ (reference sequence). Trimming cost V 1 base and J 5 bases, with 8 bases left between them. The CDR3 has 14 amino acids. The CDR3: CASSLVVGTGELFF. CDR3 in DNA: TGTGCCAGCAGCTTAGTGGTCGGAACCGGGGAGCTGTTTTTT.

This sequence joins TRBV5-1 and TRBJ2-1, with 11 bases matching TRBD2. V trimming: 0 bases; J trimming: 10 bases; junction bases outside the gene matches: 6. Germline values: CDR1 SGHRS, CDR2 YFSETQ. The CDR3 has 15 amino acids. CDR3 sequence reads: CASSLVAGGLKEQFF. The CDR3 nucleotides are TGCGCCAGCAGCTTGGTAGCGGGGGGGCTAAAGGAGCAGTTCTTC.

In its sample, this clonotype was seen a few times. The CDR3 spells CASSPPSGREKGEQYF. The CDR3 coding sequence is TGTGCCAGCTCACCACCCTCAGGCAGGGAAAAAGGCGAGCAGTACTTC. The chain has TRBV18 and TRBJ2-7; the D gene is possibly TRBD1 (5 bases). In germline, CDR1 is KGHSH, CDR2 LQKENI. Trimming removed 0 bases at V and 6 bases at J, with 18 bases between. CDR3 size: 16 residues.